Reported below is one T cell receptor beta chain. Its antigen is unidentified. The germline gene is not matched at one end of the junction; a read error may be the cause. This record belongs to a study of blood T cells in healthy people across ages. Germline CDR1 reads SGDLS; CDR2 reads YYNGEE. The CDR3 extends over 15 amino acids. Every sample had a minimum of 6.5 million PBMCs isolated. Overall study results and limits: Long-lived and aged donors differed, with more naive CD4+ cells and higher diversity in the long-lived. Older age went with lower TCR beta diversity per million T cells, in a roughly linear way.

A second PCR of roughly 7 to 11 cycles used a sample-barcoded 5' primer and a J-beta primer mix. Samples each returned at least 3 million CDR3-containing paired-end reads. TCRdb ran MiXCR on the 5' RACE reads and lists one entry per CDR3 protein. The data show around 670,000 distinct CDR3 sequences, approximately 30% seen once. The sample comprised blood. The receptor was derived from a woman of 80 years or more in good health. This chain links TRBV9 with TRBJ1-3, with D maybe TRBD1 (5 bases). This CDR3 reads CAGSVVGAPGNTIYF. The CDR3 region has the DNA TGTGCCGGCAGCGTAGTAGGGGCGCCTGGAAACACCATATATTTT.